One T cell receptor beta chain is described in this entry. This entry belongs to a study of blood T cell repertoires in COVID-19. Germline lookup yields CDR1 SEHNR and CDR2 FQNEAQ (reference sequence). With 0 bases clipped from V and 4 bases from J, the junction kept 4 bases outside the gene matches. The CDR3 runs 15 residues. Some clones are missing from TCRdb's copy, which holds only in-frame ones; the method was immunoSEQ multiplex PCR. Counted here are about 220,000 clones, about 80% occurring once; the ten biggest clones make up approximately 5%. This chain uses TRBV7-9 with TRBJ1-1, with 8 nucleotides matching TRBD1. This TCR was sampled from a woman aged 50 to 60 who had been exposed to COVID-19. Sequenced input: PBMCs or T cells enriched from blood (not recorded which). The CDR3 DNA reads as TGTGCCAGCAGCTTAGCTGGACAGGGTGCCACTGAAGCTTTCTTT. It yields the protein CASSLAGQGATEAFF.